The next 5 T cell receptor beta chains were all read from a single sample in a study of T cells after yellow fever vaccination. Each CDR3 protein gets one entry after TCRdb re-called the 5' RACE reads with MiXCR. This table has approximately 160,000 distinct CDR3 sequences, over 7% appearing once. Source: CD8+ T cells sorted from PBMCs, taken 45 days after the yellow fever booster vaccination. These receptors originate from a man aged 18 to 29 who received the YFV17D yellow fever vaccine.

The CDR3 bases are TGTGCCAGCACACCACGAACCGGTGGTCTAGCGGGGGACCCTAGCACAGATACGCAGTATTTT. Translated, it gives CASTPRTGGLAGDPSTDTQYF. The V call is TRBV7-8, the J call TRBJ2-3; TRBD2 matches at 10 bases. With V trimmed by 7 bases and J by 0 bases, 22 bases remained unmatched. The germline V gene encodes CDR1 SGHVS and CDR2 FQNEAQ. The CDR3 contains 21 residues.

The V call is TRBV5-1, the J call TRBJ2-5; D tentatively fits TRBD1 or TRBD2 (5 bases each). This CDR3 region has 16 residues. Germline-derived CDR1 and CDR2 are SGHRS and YFSETQ. V lost 3 bases and J 3 bases, leaving 18 bases between the germline ends. The CDR3 DNA follows: TGCGCCAGCAGCTGGGGCCCCGGGACCGGGGAAGAGACCCAGTACTTC. Translation gives CASSWGPGTGEETQYF.

This CDR3 reads CSVDYGDLGAFF. The CDR3 DNA follows: TGCAGCGTTGATTACGGGGATTTGGGAGCTTTCTTT. This chain links TRBV29-1 with TRBJ1-1, with unresolved D. This CDR3 contains 12 residues. The germline V gene encodes CDR1 SQVTM and CDR2 ANQGSEA. The V and J ends lost 3 bases and 10 bases respectively, with 15 bases between them.

This chain joins TRBV2 and TRBJ2-6, with D perhaps TRBD1 (6 bases). V was pared by 5 bases and J by 0 bases, with 14 bases between. From germline, CDR1 is SNHLY and CDR2 FYNNEI. The CDR3 extends over 17 amino acids. For the CDR3, the DNA is TGTGCCAGCAGTCCCAGGGGTCGGATCTCTGGGGCCAACGTCCTGACTTTC. Translating gives CASSPRGRISGANVLTF.

Ten or more counts support this clonotype. V is TRBV27 and J is TRBJ2-1; D is uncertain. The V gene lost 6 bases and the J gene lost 0 bases, with 9 bases spanning the gap. The length of the CDR3 is 14 residues. Germline V CDR1 and CDR2: MNHEY, SMNVEV (reference sequence). The CDR3 DNA sequence: TGTGCCAGCAGCTTGGGCAGCTCCTACAATGAGCAGTTCTTC. This gives the protein CASSLGSSYNEQFF.